The 26 T cell receptor beta chains below all came from one sample that was sequenced in a study of T cells in Graves' hyperthyroidism and ophthalmopathy. The investigators amplified TCR beta CDR3 regions from RNA transcripts. HTBI primers were used for first-round RT-PCR of the TCR CDR3. TCRdb called the multiplex PCR reads again in MiXCR, with one record for every CDR3 protein. The sample contains around 600,000 distinct CDR3 sequences, more than 14% of which appear only once. The specimen sequenced was blood. These receptors all come from a woman aged 45-59 years with Graves' ophthalmopathy.

The V call is TRBV12-5, the J call TRBJ2-1, with D perhaps matching TRBD2 (6 bases). Trimming removed 6 bases from V and 3 bases from J, with 15 bases in between. CDR1 is LGHNT and CDR2 is FRNRAP in the germline V gene. The CDR3 consists of 15 residues. The CDR3 loop reads CASGPLGTDYNEQFF. CDR3 DNA: TGTGCTAGTGGCCCGCTTGGGACTGACTACAATGAGCAGTTCTTC. Combining the CDR3 with reference TRBV12-5 and TRBJ2-1 gives the whole variable domain DARVTQTPRHKVTEMGQEVTMRCQPILGHNTVFWYRQTMMQGLELLAYFRNRAPLDDSGMPKDRFSAEMPDATLATLKIQPSEPRDSAVYFCASGPLGTDYNEQFFGPGTRLTVL.

This clonotype came up many times. The chain couples TRBV3-1 to TRBJ2-2, with unresolved D. Germline V CDR1 and CDR2: LGHDT, YNNKEL (reference sequence). The V end was cut by 7 bases, the J end by 8 bases, with 11 bases between. This CDR3 is 12 amino acids long. The CDR3 reads CASTNRGGELFF. The CDR3 DNA is TGTGCCAGCACCAACCGCGGAGGGGAGCTGTTTTTT.

This clonotype was counted many times. The chain carries TRBV5-1 and TRBJ1-1; D perhaps matches TRBD1 (5 bases). The CDR3 sequence is 14 residues long. Germline values: CDR1 SGHRS, CDR2 YFSETQ. V was pared by 0 bases and J by 0 bases, with 6 bases between. CDR3 loop: CASSLGRVNTEAFF. DNA of the CDR3: TGCGCCAGCAGCTTGGGCAGGGTGAACACTGAAGCTTTCTTT.

The sample holds many counts of this clonotype. V is TRBV20-1 and J is TRBJ2-1; 9 bases are shared with TRBD2. This CDR3 is 15 amino acids long. Trimming at V came to 4 bases and at J to 2 bases, leaving 6 bases not matched to a gene. Per germline, CDR1 DFQATT and CDR2 SNEGSKA (reference sequence). The CDR3 region has the DNA TGCAGTGCTATTCTAGCGGGGCCCCCCTACAATGAGCAGTTCTTC. Translating it yields CSAILAGPPYNEQFF.

This clonotype appeared many times. The chain uses TRBV7-9 and TRBJ2-7, with 10 bases identical to TRBD2. V dropped 5 bases and J dropped 6; count of bases not matched to a gene: 16. Germline V gene sequence: CDR1 SEHNR, CDR2 FQNEAQ (reference sequence). The CDR3 spans 17 residues. The CDR3 region is CASSQGTLLAGVGEQYF. As DNA, the CDR3 is TGTGCCAGCAGCCAAGGGACCCTTCTAGCGGGAGTCGGCGAGCAGTACTTC.

The CDR3: CASKREPNTEAFF. The CDR3 region has the DNA TGTGCCAGTAAGCGTGAACCGAACACTGAAGCTTTCTTT. The J gene is TRBJ1-1, the V gene TRBV19; D gene uncertain. In germline, CDR1 is LNHDA, CDR2 SQIVND (reference sequence). The CDR3 has 13 residues. V lost 7 bases to trimming and J lost 1 base, with 10 bases between them.

This clonotype was recorded many times. V gene TRBV30 combines with J gene TRBJ2-7, with 8 bases that match TRBD1. Looked up from germline, CDR1 is GTSNPN and CDR2 is SVGIG (reference sequence). The CDR3 runs 12 residues. The ends lost 5 bases at V and 4 bases at J; junction bases unmatched: 4. CDR3 amino acids: CAWGGQGYEQYF. In DNA form, the CDR3 reads TGTGCCTGGGGAGGACAGGGTTACGAGCAGTACTTC.

Many counts were recorded for this clonotype. The rearrangement uses TRBV29-1 and TRBJ2-7; possible D gene TRBD1, 6 bases. V was trimmed by 6 bases and J by 2 bases, leaving 14 bases between them. Germline V gives CDR1 SQVTM, CDR2 ANQGSEA. This CDR3 has 13 amino acids. DNA for the CDR3: TGCAGCGTCTGGAGACAGGAGACCTACGAGCAGTACTTC. Translation: CSVWRQETYEQYF.

This clonotype was seen many times. This chain connects TRBV5-1 to TRBJ2-1; the D call may be TRBD1 or TRBD2 (5 bases each). From germline, CDR1 is SGHRS and CDR2 YFSETQ. The CDR3 length is 16 residues. V shed 4 bases and J shed 10 bases, with 24 bases lying between them. CDR3 protein: CASSPVGGISPLEQFF. The CDR3 DNA follows: TGCGCCAGCAGCCCGGTTGGGGGTATAAGTCCATTGGAGCAGTTCTTC.

This clonotype was seen only a few times. The chain combines TRBV11-2 with TRBJ2-7; 8 nucleotides line up with TRBD2. The CDR3 consists of 18 residues. CDR1 SGHAT and CDR2 FQNNGV come from the germline V gene. After removal of 0 bases from V and 2 bases from J, the junction contained 12 bases not matched to a gene. The CDR3 DNA is TGTGCCAGCAGCTTAGAGGGAGCAGGGCCGGGACTAGCCTACGAGCAGTACTTC. The encoded protein is CASSLEGAGPGLAYEQYF.

This clonotype was counted at least ten times. This chain joins TRBV30 and TRBJ2-5; 12 bases line up with TRBD2. Germline-derived CDR1 and CDR2 are GTSNPN and SVGIG (reference sequence). The V gene end was trimmed by 2 bases and the J gene end by 3 bases; junction bases not matched to a gene: 1. The CDR3 sequence is 14 residues long. The CDR3 is CAWSRTSGKETQYF. As DNA, the CDR3 is TGTGCCTGGAGTAGGACTAGCGGGAAAGAGACCCAGTACTTC.

This clonotype was counted between two and nine times. The CDR3 sequence: CASSQTSGTSGRAKNIQYF. CDR3 nucleotide sequence: TGTGCCAGCAGCCAAACCTCCGGGACTAGCGGGAGGGCCAAAAACATTCAGTACTTC. The chain has TRBV3-1 and TRBJ2-4; 15 bases align to TRBD2. This CDR3 region has 19 residues. The germline gives CDR1 LGHDT, CDR2 YNNKEL (reference sequence). Trimming took 2 bases from V and 1 from J; bases not matched to a gene: 6.

This rearrangement joins TRBV6-1 to TRBJ1-1; tentatively, D is TRBD1 (6 bases). The CDR3 extends over 15 amino acids. CDR1 and CDR2 (germline): MNHNS, SASEGT. Trimming cost V 5 bases and J 5 bases, with 18 bases left between them. CDR3 sequence reads: CASSKRTGSGTEAFF. CDR3 coding DNA: TGTGCCAGCAGTAAACGAACAGGGTCGGGGACTGAAGCTTTCTTT.

Many counts were recorded for this clonotype. The genes are TRBV6-2 or TRBV6-3 and TRBJ2-2; 8 bases fit TRBD2. Germline V gives CDR1 MNHEY, CDR2 SVGEGT. This CDR3 comprises 17 residues. The junction had 12 bases not matched to a gene; V was cut back by 6 bases and J by 3 bases. In DNA form, the CDR3 reads TGTGCCAGCAGACCTAGGACGGGAGGGCCCCACACCGGGGAGCTGTTTTTT. The encoded protein is CASRPRTGGPHTGELFF.

This clonotype was detected only a few times. The gene calls are TRBV10-3 and TRBJ2-2, with 8 bases matching TRBD1. V was pared by 10 bases and J by 8 bases, with 15 bases of the junction left unmatched. The CDR3 covers 15 residues. CDR1 ENHRY and CDR2 SYGVKD come from the germline V gene. The CDR3 bases are TGTGCCACTCAACCGGGACAGGATCAGGGGGGGGAGCTGTTTTTT. This translates into CATQPGQDQGGELFF.

The count of this clonotype is one. DNA of the CDR3: TGTGCCAGCAGAGCCGCAGGGAACGTGTCACCCCTCCACTTT. It encodes CASRAAGNVSPLHF. The rearrangement uses TRBV9 and TRBJ1-6; D possibly corresponds to TRBD1 (5 bases). V lost 5 bases to trimming and J lost 10 bases, with 16 bases between them. The germline CDR1 and CDR2 sequences are SGDLS and YYNGEE. This CDR3 is built from 14 residues.

This clonotype was seen a few times. J is TRBJ1-2 and V is TRBV6-1, with TRBD1 as a possible D gene (6 bases). CDR3 length: 14 amino acids. Trimming cost V 6 bases and J 4 bases, with 15 bases left between them. Per germline, CDR1 MNHNS and CDR2 SASEGT. Here the CDR3 reads CASRTNRDLYGYTF. CDR3 bases: TGTGCCAGCAGGACCAACAGGGATCTCTATGGCTACACCTTC.

A note on this clonotype: This may stem from a read error, because a much larger clone lies one nucleotide away. The rearrangement links TRBV6-2 or TRBV6-3 to TRBJ2-3; tentatively, D is TRBD2 (6 bases). Between the trimmed V and J ends, which lost 5 bases and 6 bases, there was a span of 15 bases. This CDR3 has 14 residues. CDR1 MNHEY and CDR2 SVGEGT come from the germline V gene. The CDR3 DNA sequence: TGTGCCAGCAGTCCCGAGACTAGTTGGGATACGCAGTATTTT. Translation: CASSPETSWDTQYF.

This clonotype was counted at least ten times. The chain recombines TRBV27 with TRBJ2-1; 12 positions agree with TRBD2. Germline values: CDR1 MNHEY, CDR2 SMNVEV (reference sequence). The V segment lost 3 bases and the J segment 4 bases; nucleotides outside the gene matches: 7. The CDR3 length is 17 residues. The CDR3 bases are TGTGCCAGCAGTTTCCTAGCGGGAGGGCCTGTTTACAATGAGCAGTTCTTC. Translating it yields CASSFLAGGPVYNEQFF.

This clonotype was seen more than once but under ten times. The chain carries TRBV19 and TRBJ1-5; 7 nucleotides match TRBD1. Germline CDR1 is LNHDA and CDR2 is SQIVND (reference sequence). The V and J ends lost 6 bases and 2 bases, in that order; junction bases with no gene match: 7. This CDR3 comprises 15 residues. The DNA for the CDR3 is TGTGCCAGTAGGGATGCCACAGGGGGCAATCAGCCCCAGCATTTT. Its translation is CASRDATGGNQPQHF.

This clonotype was counted ten times or more. This chain uses TRBV30 with TRBJ2-2; D uncertain. Germline CDR1 reads GTSNPN; CDR2 reads SVGIG (reference sequence). V lost 5 bases and J lost 3, with 10 bases in between. The CDR3 has 13 residues. CDR3 bases: TGTGCCTGGGTCCCCGTGTACACCGGGGAGCTGTTTTTT. This sequence encodes CAWVPVYTGELFF.

This chain connects TRBV5-6 to TRBJ1-4; 8 nucleotides agree with TRBD1. V lost 4 bases and J lost 7; bases outside the gene matches: 15. The CDR3 sequence is 17 residues long. Germline CDR1 reads SGHDT; CDR2 reads YYEEEE. CDR3 DNA sequence: TGTGCCAGCAGCCGCGAGATGGGCAGGGGGCTGATTGAAAAACTGTTTTTT. Translating it yields CASSREMGRGLIEKLFF. The full variable domain, with the rest looked up from reference TRBV5-6 and TRBJ1-4, is DAGVTQSPTHLIKTRGQQVTLRCSPKSGHDTVSWYQQALGQGPQFIFQYYEEEERQRGNFPDRFSGHQFPNYSSELNVNALLLGDSALYLCASSREMGRGLIEKLFFGSGTQLSVL.

This clonotype has at least ten counts. The J gene is TRBJ1-1, the V gene TRBV5-1; tentatively, D is TRBD1 (5 bases). CDR1 SGHRS and CDR2 YFSETQ come from the germline V gene. V was trimmed by 4 bases and J by 5 bases, leaving 15 bases between them. The CDR3 is made up of 14 amino acids. The CDR3 is CASSLQTQGTEAFF. In nucleotides, the CDR3 is TGCGCCAGCAGCCTCCAAACCCAGGGTACTGAAGCTTTCTTT.

This clonotype was found a few times. The chain has TRBV15 and TRBJ1-1; 7 nucleotides agree with TRBD1. Germline CDR1 and CDR2: LNHNV and YYDKDF (reference sequence). This CDR3 is 14 amino acids long. V dropped 7 bases and J dropped 2; count of bases not matched to a gene: 7. CDR3 in amino acids: CATKTDRFNTEAFF. The CDR3 DNA reads as TGTGCCACCAAAACGGACAGGTTCAACACTGAAGCTTTCTTT.

The rearrangement uses TRBV29-1 and TRBJ1-2; D remains ambiguous. The V gene lost 0 bases and the J gene lost 2 bases, with 7 bases spanning the gap. Germline CDR1 is SQVTM and CDR2 is ANQGSEA. The length of the CDR3 is 13 residues. CDR3 amino acids: CSVEDPDNYGYTF. Written as DNA, the CDR3 is TGCAGCGTTGAAGATCCAGACAACTATGGCTACACCTTC.

In regard to this clonotype: A much larger clone differs from this one at a single base, so this may be a read error. V usage is TRBV5-1 and J usage is TRBJ2-1, with 8 bases lining up with TRBD1. The CDR3 consists of 15 residues. Germline-derived CDR1 and CDR2 are SGHRS and YFSETQ. The CDR3 region is CASSLGRTGSGEQLF. In DNA, the CDR3 is TGCGCCAGCAGCTTGGGAAGGACAGGGTCAGGTGAGCAGCTCTTC.